The rows below give T cell receptor beta chains drawn from one sample of a study of blood T cell repertoires in COVID-19. Using immunoSEQ multiplex PCR, the repertoire was profiled, and TCRdb retains in-frame clones only, with some absent. The sample records about 110,000 clones, approximately 80% being singletons. Sequencing was performed on peripheral blood. The receptor set was obtained from a woman older than 75 with acute or convalescent COVID-19. CDR3s include the opening cysteine and the closing phenylalanine or tryptophan. The D gene is left open where the match is weak. Size is stated for part of the rows, as once, few or many counts, or as a class when the clone is expanded.

cdr3_aa: CASSQEGSRSGANVLTF; cdr3_nt: TGTGCCAGCAGCCAAGAAGGGAGCCGGTCTGGGGCCAACGTCCTGACTTTC; d_call: .; j_call: TRBJ2-6; v_call: TRBV3-1/TRBV3-2; cdr3_length: 17; clone_size: .
cdr3_aa: CASSPRSYSGANVLTF; cdr3_nt: TGTGCCAGCAGCCCTCGTTCTTACTCTGGGGCCAACGTCCTGACTTTC; d_call: .; j_call: TRBJ2-6; v_call: TRBV9; cdr3_length: 16; clone_size: .
cdr3_aa: CASSQLRGVTEAFF; cdr3_nt: TGTGCCAGCAGCCAACTTCGTGGAGTAACTGAAGCTTTCTTT; d_call: .; j_call: TRBJ1-1; v_call: TRBV3-1/TRBV3-2; cdr3_length: 14; clone_size: once
cdr3_aa: CASLYSGRSGTGELFF; cdr3_nt: TGTGCCAGCCTCTATAGCGGGAGGTCTGGCACCGGGGAGCTGTTTTTT; d_call: TRBD2; j_call: TRBJ2-2; v_call: TRBV28; cdr3_length: 16; clone_size: .
cdr3_aa: CASSYEAGELFF; cdr3_nt: TGTGCCAGCAGTTACGAGGCCGGGGAGCTGTTTTTT; d_call: .; j_call: TRBJ2-2; v_call: TRBV12-3/TRBV12-4; cdr3_length: 12; clone_size: .
cdr3_aa: CASIEQDTDTQYF; cdr3_nt: TGTGCCAGCATTGAACAGGACACAGATACGCAGTATTTT; d_call: .; j_call: TRBJ2-3; v_call: TRBV27; cdr3_length: 13; clone_size: .
cdr3_aa: CASSLDSYGYTF; cdr3_nt: TGTGCCAGCAGCTTGGACAGCTATGGCTACACCTTC; d_call: .; j_call: TRBJ1-2; v_call: TRBV5-5; cdr3_length: 12; clone_size: few
cdr3_aa: CASNLLTSAGMDEQFF; cdr3_nt: TGTGCCAGCAATCTATTGACTAGCGCGGGCATGGATGAGCAGTTCTTC; d_call: TRBD2; j_call: TRBJ2-1; v_call: TRBV9; cdr3_length: 16; clone_size: .
cdr3_aa: CASSLRVANYGYTF; cdr3_nt: TGTGCCAGCAGCCTCAGGGTAGCTAACTATGGCTACACCTTC; d_call: .; j_call: TRBJ1-2; v_call: TRBV2; cdr3_length: 14; clone_size: few
cdr3_aa: CASSHDDRPYTEAFF; cdr3_nt: TGTGCCAGCAGCCACGACGACAGGCCTTACACTGAAGCTTTCTTT; d_call: .; j_call: TRBJ1-1; v_call: TRBV3-1/TRBV3-2; cdr3_length: 15; clone_size: .
cdr3_aa: CASTPTSGAYNEQFF; cdr3_nt: TGTGCCAGCACCCCGACTAGCGGGGCCTACAATGAGCAGTTCTTC; d_call: TRBD2; j_call: TRBJ2-1; v_call: TRBV6-6; cdr3_length: 15; clone_size: .
cdr3_aa: CASSEFGGAVTDTQYF; cdr3_nt: TGTGCCAGTAGTGAATTTGGGGGCGCGGTCACAGATACGCAGTATTTT; d_call: .; j_call: TRBJ2-3; v_call: TRBV19; cdr3_length: 16; clone_size: .
cdr3_aa: CASSAHPGGRGETQYF; cdr3_nt: TGTGCCAGCAGTGCCCATCCGGGAGGTCGAGGAGAGACCCAGTACTTC; d_call: TRBD2; j_call: TRBJ2-5; v_call: TRBV2; cdr3_length: 16; clone_size: .
cdr3_aa: CASSQGGPAPQPQHF; cdr3_nt: TGTGCCAGCAGCCAAGGTGGGCCCGCACCCCAGCCCCAGCATTTT; d_call: .; j_call: TRBJ1-5; v_call: TRBV3-1/TRBV3-2; cdr3_length: 15; clone_size: .
cdr3_aa: CASRSPGTGNTIYF; cdr3_nt: TGTGCCAGCAGGTCTCCGGGGACTGGAAACACCATATATTTT; d_call: .; j_call: TRBJ1-3; v_call: TRBV6-5; cdr3_length: 14; clone_size: .
cdr3_aa: CASSTRTGRDTQYF; cdr3_nt: TGCGCCAGCAGCACCAGGACAGGGCGGGATACGCAGTATTTT; d_call: TRBD1; j_call: TRBJ2-3; v_call: TRBV5-1; cdr3_length: 14; clone_size: .
cdr3_aa: CAINPGQGSGGYTF; cdr3_nt: TGTGCCATCAACCCGGGACAGGGATCCGGTGGCTACACCTTC; d_call: TRBD1; j_call: TRBJ1-2; v_call: TRBV10-3; cdr3_length: 14; clone_size: .
cdr3_aa: CASSKTGTSQFF; cdr3_nt: TGTGCCAGCAGTAAGACCGGGACTAGTCAGTTCTTC; d_call: TRBD2; j_call: TRBJ2-1; v_call: TRBV12-3/TRBV12-4; cdr3_length: 12; clone_size: once
cdr3_aa: CASSLAVEQFF; cdr3_nt: TGTGCCAGCAGCTTAGCCGTTGAGCAGTTCTTC; d_call: .; j_call: TRBJ2-1; v_call: TRBV7-9; cdr3_length: 11; clone_size: .
cdr3_aa: CASRGSSYNSPLHF; cdr3_nt: TGTGCCAGCCGAGGGAGCTCCTATAATTCACCCCTCCACTTT; d_call: .; j_call: TRBJ1-6; v_call: TRBV27; cdr3_length: 14; clone_size: .
cdr3_aa: CASSYSHSNQPQHF; cdr3_nt: TGTGCCAGCAGTTACTCTCATAGCAATCAGCCCCAGCATTTT; d_call: .; j_call: TRBJ1-5; v_call: TRBV6-2/TRBV6-3; cdr3_length: 14; clone_size: .
cdr3_aa: CASTKGRNYNEQFF; cdr3_nt: TGTGCCAGCACCAAGGGGCGGAACTACAATGAGCAGTTCTTC; d_call: .; j_call: TRBJ2-1; v_call: TRBV6-6; cdr3_length: 14; clone_size: .
cdr3_aa: CATSDLRFSPGAGELFF; cdr3_nt: TGTGCCACCAGTGATCTGAGGTTTTCTCCCGGCGCCGGGGAGCTGTTTTTT; d_call: .; j_call: TRBJ2-2; v_call: TRBV24-1; cdr3_length: 17; clone_size: .
cdr3_aa: CASSHPGQGINEQFF; cdr3_nt: TGTGCCAGCAGCCATCCGGGACAGGGGATCAATGAGCAGTTCTTC; d_call: TRBD1; j_call: TRBJ2-1; v_call: TRBV6-5; cdr3_length: 15; clone_size: few
cdr3_aa: CASSLTENQPQHF; cdr3_nt: TGTGCCAGCAGCTTAACAGAGAATCAGCCCCAGCATTTT; d_call: .; j_call: TRBJ1-5; v_call: TRBV7-8; cdr3_length: 13; clone_size: .
cdr3_aa: CASSLARDGYTF; cdr3_nt: TGTGCCAGCAGCTTGGCGAGAGATGGCTACACCTTC; d_call: .; j_call: TRBJ1-2; v_call: TRBV5-4; cdr3_length: 12; clone_size: .
cdr3_aa: CASSLSGQREKAFF; cdr3_nt: TGTGCCAGCAGCCTCTCGGGACAGAGGGAGAAAGCTTTCTTT; d_call: TRBD1; j_call: TRBJ1-1; v_call: TRBV5-4; cdr3_length: 14; clone_size: .
cdr3_aa: CASSLAWPANTGELFF; cdr3_nt: TGTGCCAGCAGCTTAGCGTGGCCAGCGAACACCGGGGAGCTGTTTTTT; d_call: .; j_call: TRBJ2-2; v_call: TRBV7-2; cdr3_length: 16; clone_size: .
cdr3_aa: CASSQSYVQFF; cdr3_nt: TGTGCCAGCAGCCAAAGCTATGTGCAGTTCTTC; d_call: .; j_call: TRBJ2-1; v_call: TRBV3-1/TRBV3-2; cdr3_length: 11; clone_size: many
cdr3_aa: CASSRTSGVSTDTQYF; cdr3_nt: TGCGCCAGCAGCAGAACTAGCGGAGTTAGCACAGATACGCAGTATTTT; d_call: TRBD2; j_call: TRBJ2-3; v_call: TRBV10-1; cdr3_length: 16; clone_size: .
cdr3_aa: CSVEERLETQYF; cdr3_nt: TGCAGCGTTGAAGAGAGGTTAGAGACCCAGTACTTC; d_call: .; j_call: TRBJ2-5; v_call: TRBV29-1; cdr3_length: 12; clone_size: few
cdr3_aa: CASSYTSWTGSTATNEKLFF; cdr3_nt: TGTGCCAGCAGTTACACCTCCTGGACAGGGAGCACCGCAACTAATGAAAAACTGTTTTTT; d_call: TRBD1; j_call: TRBJ1-4; v_call: TRBV6-2/TRBV6-3; cdr3_length: 20; clone_size: .
cdr3_aa: CASSGTGGGSGANVLTF; cdr3_nt: TGTGCCAGCAGTGGGACAGGGGGCGGTTCTGGGGCCAACGTCCTGACTTTC; d_call: TRBD1; j_call: TRBJ2-6; v_call: TRBV2; cdr3_length: 17; clone_size: .
cdr3_aa: CSAMDRMVGNTGELFF; cdr3_nt: TGCAGCGCTATGGACAGGATGGTTGGGAACACCGGGGAGCTGTTTTTT; d_call: TRBD1; j_call: TRBJ2-2; v_call: TRBV29-1; cdr3_length: 16; clone_size: once
cdr3_aa: CASSVGEGTQYF; cdr3_nt: TGTGCCAGCAGCGTAGGGGAGGGGACCCAGTACTTC; d_call: TRBD2; j_call: TRBJ2-5; v_call: TRBV9; cdr3_length: 12; clone_size: .
cdr3_aa: CSSLTSGITDTQYF; cdr3_nt: TGCAGCTCCCTGACTAGCGGCATCACAGATACGCAGTATTTT; d_call: TRBD2; j_call: TRBJ2-3; v_call: TRBV29-1; cdr3_length: 14; clone_size: .
cdr3_aa: CASRPATGETYEQYF; cdr3_nt: TGTGCCAGCAGACCCGCGACAGGGGAAACCTACGAGCAGTACTTC; d_call: TRBD1; j_call: TRBJ2-7; v_call: TRBV28; cdr3_length: 15; clone_size: .
cdr3_aa: CSVEPPSGSYTQYF; cdr3_nt: TGCAGCGTTGAACCCCCTAGCGGGAGCTATACGCAGTATTTT; d_call: TRBD2; j_call: TRBJ2-3; v_call: TRBV29-1; cdr3_length: 14; clone_size: .
cdr3_aa: CASGDRGRTDTQYF; cdr3_nt: TGTGCCAGCGGGGACAGGGGGCGGACAGATACGCAGTATTTT; d_call: TRBD1; j_call: TRBJ2-3; v_call: TRBV19; cdr3_length: 14; clone_size: .
cdr3_aa: CASSEVTGQETQYF; cdr3_nt: TGTGCCAGCAGTGAGGTGACAGGGCAAGAGACCCAGTACTTC; d_call: TRBD1; j_call: TRBJ2-5; v_call: TRBV2; cdr3_length: 14; clone_size: .
cdr3_aa: CASRFGTGYDEQYF; cdr3_nt: TGCGCCAGCAGATTTGGGACAGGGTACGACGAGCAGTACTTC; d_call: TRBD1; j_call: TRBJ2-7; v_call: TRBV5-1; cdr3_length: 14; clone_size: .
cdr3_aa: CASSTRQGAQETQYF; cdr3_nt: TGCGCCAGCAGCACCCGACAGGGGGCCCAAGAGACCCAGTACTTC; d_call: TRBD1; j_call: TRBJ2-5; v_call: TRBV5-1; cdr3_length: 15; clone_size: .
cdr3_aa: CASSFYRGNEQYF; cdr3_nt: TGTGCCAGCAGTTTCTACAGGGGAAACGAGCAGTACTTC; d_call: TRBD1; j_call: TRBJ2-7; v_call: TRBV27; cdr3_length: 13; clone_size: .
cdr3_aa: CASSVGLAGGRKETQYF; cdr3_nt: TGTGCCAGCAGCGTGGGACTAGCGGGAGGAAGGAAAGAGACCCAGTACTTC; d_call: TRBD2; j_call: TRBJ2-5; v_call: TRBV5-4; cdr3_length: 17; clone_size: .